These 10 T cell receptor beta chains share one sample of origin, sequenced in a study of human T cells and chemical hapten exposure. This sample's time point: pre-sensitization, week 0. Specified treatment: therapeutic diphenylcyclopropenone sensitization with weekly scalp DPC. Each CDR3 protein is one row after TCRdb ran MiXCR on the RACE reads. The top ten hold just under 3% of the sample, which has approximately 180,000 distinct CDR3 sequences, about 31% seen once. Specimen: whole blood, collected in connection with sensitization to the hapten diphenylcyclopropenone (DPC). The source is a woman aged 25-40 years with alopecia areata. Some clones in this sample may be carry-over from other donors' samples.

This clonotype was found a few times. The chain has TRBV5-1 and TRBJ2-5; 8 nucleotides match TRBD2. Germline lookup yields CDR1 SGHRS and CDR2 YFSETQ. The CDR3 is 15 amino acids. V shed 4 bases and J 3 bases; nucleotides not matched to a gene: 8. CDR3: CASSITGTSKETQYF. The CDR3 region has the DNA TGCGCCAGCAGCATAACCGGGACTAGTAAAGAGACCCAGTACTTC.

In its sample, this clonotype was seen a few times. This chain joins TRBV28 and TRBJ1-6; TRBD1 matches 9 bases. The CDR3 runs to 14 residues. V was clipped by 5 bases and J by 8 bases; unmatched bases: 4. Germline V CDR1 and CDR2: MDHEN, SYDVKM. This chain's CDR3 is CASSPGQGDSPLHF. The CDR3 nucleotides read TGTGCCAGCAGTCCGGGACAGGGTGATTCACCCCTCCACTTT.

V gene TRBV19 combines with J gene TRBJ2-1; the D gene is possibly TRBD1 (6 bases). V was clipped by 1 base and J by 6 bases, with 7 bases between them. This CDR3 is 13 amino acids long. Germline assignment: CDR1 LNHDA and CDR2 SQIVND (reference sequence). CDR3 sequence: CASSIGTANEQFF. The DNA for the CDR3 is TGTGCCAGTAGTATAGGGACAGCCAATGAGCAGTTCTTC.

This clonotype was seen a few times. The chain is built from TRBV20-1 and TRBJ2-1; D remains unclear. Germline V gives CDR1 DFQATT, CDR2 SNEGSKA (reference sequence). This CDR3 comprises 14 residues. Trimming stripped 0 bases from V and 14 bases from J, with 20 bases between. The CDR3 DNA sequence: TGCAGTGCTAGAGATCTTGGAATCCTTGGACCGGAGTTCTTC. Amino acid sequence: CSARDLGILGPEFF.

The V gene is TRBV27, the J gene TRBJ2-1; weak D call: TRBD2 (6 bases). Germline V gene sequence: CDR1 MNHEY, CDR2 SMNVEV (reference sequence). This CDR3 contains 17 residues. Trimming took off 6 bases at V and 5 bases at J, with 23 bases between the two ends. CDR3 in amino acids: CASRLLGLAKNHNEQFF. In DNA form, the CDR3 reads TGTGCCAGCAGACTCCTCGGGCTAGCGAAAAATCACAATGAGCAGTTCTTC.

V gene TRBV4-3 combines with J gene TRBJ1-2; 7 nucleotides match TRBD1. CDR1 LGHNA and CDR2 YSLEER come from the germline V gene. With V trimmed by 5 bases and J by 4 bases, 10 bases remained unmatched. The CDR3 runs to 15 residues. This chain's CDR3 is CASSTGTVEFYGYTF. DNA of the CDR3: TGCGCCAGCAGCACAGGGACAGTGGAATTCTATGGCTACACCTTC.

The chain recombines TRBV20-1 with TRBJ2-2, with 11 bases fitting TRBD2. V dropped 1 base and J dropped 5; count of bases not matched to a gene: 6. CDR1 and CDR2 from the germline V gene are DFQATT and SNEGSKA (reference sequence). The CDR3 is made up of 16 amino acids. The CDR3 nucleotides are TGCAGTGCTAGAGCTAGCGGGAGGCCGGAAACCGGGGAGCTGTTTTTT. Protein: CSARASGRPETGELFF.

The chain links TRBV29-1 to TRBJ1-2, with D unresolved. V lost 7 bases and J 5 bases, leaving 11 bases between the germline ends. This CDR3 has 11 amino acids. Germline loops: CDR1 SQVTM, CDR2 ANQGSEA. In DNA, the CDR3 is TGCAGCGCCATTAGCTCGTATGGCTACACCTTC. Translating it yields CSAISSYGYTF.

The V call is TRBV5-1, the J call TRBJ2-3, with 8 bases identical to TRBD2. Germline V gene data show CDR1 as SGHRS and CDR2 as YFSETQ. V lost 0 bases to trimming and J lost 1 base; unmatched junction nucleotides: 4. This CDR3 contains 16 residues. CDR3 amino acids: CASSLGVAGRTDTQYF. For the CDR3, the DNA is TGCGCCAGCAGCTTGGGGGTAGCGGGACGCACAGATACGCAGTATTTT.

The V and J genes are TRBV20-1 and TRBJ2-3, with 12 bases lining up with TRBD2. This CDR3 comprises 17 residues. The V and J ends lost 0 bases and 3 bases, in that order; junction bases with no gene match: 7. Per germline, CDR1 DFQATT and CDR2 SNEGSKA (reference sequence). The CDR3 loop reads CSARDVGLAGGTDTQYF. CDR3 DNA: TGCAGTGCTAGAGATGTGGGACTAGCGGGCGGTACAGATACGCAGTATTTT.